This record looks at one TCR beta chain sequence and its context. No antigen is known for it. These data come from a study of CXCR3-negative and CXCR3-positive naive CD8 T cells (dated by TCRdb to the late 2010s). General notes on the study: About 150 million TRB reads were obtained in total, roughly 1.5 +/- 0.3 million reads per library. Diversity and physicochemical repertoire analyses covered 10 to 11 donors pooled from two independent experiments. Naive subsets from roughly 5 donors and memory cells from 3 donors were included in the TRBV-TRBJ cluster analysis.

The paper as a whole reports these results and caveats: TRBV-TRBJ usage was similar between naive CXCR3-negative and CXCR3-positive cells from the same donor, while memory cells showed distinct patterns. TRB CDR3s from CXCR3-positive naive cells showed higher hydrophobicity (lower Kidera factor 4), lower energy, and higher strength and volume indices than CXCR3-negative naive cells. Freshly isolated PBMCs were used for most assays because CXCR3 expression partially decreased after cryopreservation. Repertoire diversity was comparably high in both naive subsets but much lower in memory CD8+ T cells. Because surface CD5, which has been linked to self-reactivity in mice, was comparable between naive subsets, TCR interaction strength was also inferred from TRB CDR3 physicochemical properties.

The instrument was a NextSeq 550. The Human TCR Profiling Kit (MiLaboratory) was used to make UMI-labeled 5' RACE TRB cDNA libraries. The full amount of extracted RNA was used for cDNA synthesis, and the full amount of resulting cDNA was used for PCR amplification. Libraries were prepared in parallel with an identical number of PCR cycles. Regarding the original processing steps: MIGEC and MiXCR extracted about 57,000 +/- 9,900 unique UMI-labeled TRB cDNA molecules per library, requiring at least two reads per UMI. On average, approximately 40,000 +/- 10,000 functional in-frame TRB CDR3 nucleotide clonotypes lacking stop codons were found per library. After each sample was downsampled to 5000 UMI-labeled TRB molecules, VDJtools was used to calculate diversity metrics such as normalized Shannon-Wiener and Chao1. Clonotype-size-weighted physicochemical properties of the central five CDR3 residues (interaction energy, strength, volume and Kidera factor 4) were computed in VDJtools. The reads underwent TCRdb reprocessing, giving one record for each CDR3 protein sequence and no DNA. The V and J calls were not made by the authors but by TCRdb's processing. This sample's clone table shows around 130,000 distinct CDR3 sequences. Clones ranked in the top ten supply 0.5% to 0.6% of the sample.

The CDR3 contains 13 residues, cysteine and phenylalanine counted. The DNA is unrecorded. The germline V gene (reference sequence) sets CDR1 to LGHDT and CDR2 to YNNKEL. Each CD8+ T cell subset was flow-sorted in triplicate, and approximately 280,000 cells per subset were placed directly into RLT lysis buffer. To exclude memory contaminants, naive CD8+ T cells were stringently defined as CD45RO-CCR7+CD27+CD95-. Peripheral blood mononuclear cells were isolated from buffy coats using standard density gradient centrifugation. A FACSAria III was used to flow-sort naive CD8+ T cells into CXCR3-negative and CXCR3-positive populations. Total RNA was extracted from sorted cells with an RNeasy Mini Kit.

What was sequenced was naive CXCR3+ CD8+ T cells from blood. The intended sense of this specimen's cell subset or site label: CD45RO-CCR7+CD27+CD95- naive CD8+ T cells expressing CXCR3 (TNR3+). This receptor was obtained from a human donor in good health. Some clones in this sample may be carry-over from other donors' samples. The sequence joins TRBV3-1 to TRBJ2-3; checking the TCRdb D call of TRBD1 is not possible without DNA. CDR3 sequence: CASSQDRGDTQYF.